This TCR beta chain was identified in a study of T cell changes during pregnancy in multiple sclerosis. Sequenced by immunoSEQ multiplex PCR; TCRdb stores in-frame clones only, minus some. The sample holds about 42,000 clones, around four fifths seen once. The specimen was CD4+ T cells from peripheral blood mononuclear cells, collected before pregnancy. The receptor comes from a female donor with multiple sclerosis, enrolled in a pregnancy study.

DNA of the CDR3: TGCGCCAGCAGCCCCGGACTAGCCGACTCTTCCTACGAGCAGTACTTC. Translated, it gives CASSPGLADSSYEQYF. This sequence joins TRBV4-1 and TRBJ2-7, with 8 bases aligning to TRBD2. Per germline, CDR1 MGHRA and CDR2 YSYEKL. The V segment lost 4 bases and the J segment 1 base; nucleotides outside the gene matches: 9. This CDR3 region has 16 residues.